This TCR beta chain was observed in a study of human T cells and chemical hapten exposure. Across the study: Weekly diphenylcyclopropenone doses were given to patients' scalps across the roughly 25-week study. Study observations and caveats: Having alopecia, donors may respond immunologically unlike healthy people.

Of note for this clonotype: Antigen specificity is unknown.

Time point meaning: patch test 1, 2 weeks after DPC sensitization. The treatment was: therapeutic diphenylcyclopropenone sensitization with weekly scalp DPC. The study's library attached unique molecular identifiers to single cDNA molecules. Per the authors' pipeline: Per sample, the median was about 88,000 TCRs, with values from 23,224 to 690,600. TCRdb reprocessed the RACE reads with MiXCR, giving one entry per CDR3 protein. None of the V and J calls come from the authors' own analysis; TCRdb made them. The table includes tens of thousands of distinct CDR3 sequences, 9% to 9.5% detected once. There are 15 residues in the CDR3. V dropped 1 base and J dropped 2 bases, with 9 bases sitting between them. Germline CDR1 and CDR2: MGHDK and SYGVNS.

The receptor comes from a woman between 50 and 59 years old with alopecia areata. Some clones in this sample may be carry-over from other donors' samples. Sequences were derived from whole blood, sampled in connection with sensitization to the hapten diphenylcyclopropenone (DPC). The gene calls are TRBV25-1 and TRBJ2-1; D may be TRBD2 (5 bases). CDR3 region: CASSESGGPYNEQFF. The DNA of the CDR3 is TGTGCCAGCAGTGAATCTGGCGGGCCCTACAATGAGCAGTTCTTC.